This T cell receptor (beta chain) was obtained from a study of CD8+CD57+ T cells in acquired aplastic anemia. Study details: The study obtained an average of 3.2 ug of DNA from sorted CD4+ and CD8+ cells. Notes on the study in general: Found in both controls and patients were approximately 29 CD8+ CDR3 sequences.

Before being chosen for sequencing, patients had shown CD8+CD57+ cell expansion by flow cytometry. Every patient presented with severe acquired aplastic anemia. At the time of blood sampling, patients had not yet received any therapy. Profiles of TCR beta VDJ and CDR3 were generated from a genomic DNA template. One entry per CDR3 protein results from TCRdb running MiXCR on the reads. The table lists approximately 180,000 distinct CDR3 sequences, 48% of them singletons. The V and J ends lost 5 bases and 5 bases respectively, with 12 bases between them. Germline V gives CDR1 SGHTA, CDR2 FQGNSA. This CDR3 comprises 13 residues. This clonotype was seen repeatedly, ten times or more. No antigen is known for it.

The clonotype originates from a human donor with aplastic anemia. The chain recombines TRBV7-2 with TRBJ1-2; maybe TRBD1 (5 bases). The source material was sorted CD4+, CD8+, or CD8+CD57+ T cells (not recorded which) from PBMCs. The CDR3 loop reads CASSLTEPYGYTF. The CDR3 DNA reads TGTGCCAGCAGCCTGACAGAGCCGTATGGCTACACCTTC. The complete variable domain, with remaining parts taken from reference TRBV7-2 and TRBJ1-2, reads GAGVSQSPSNKVTEKGKDVELRCDPISGHTALYWYRQSLGQGLEFLIYFQGNSAPDKSGLPSDRFSAERTGGSVSTLTIQRTQQEDSAVYLCASSLTEPYGYTFGSGTRLTVV.